This T cell receptor (beta chain) was captured in a study of metastatic and nonmetastatic thyroid tumors. The entire patient cohort was treatment-naive prior to thyroid surgery. V was clipped by 0 bases and J by 5 bases; unmatched bases: 11. There are 16 residues in the CDR3. The V gene's germline CDR1 is DFQATT and CDR2 SNEGSKA (reference sequence). From the PCR reads, TCRdb re-called clones with MiXCR. The sample consists of about 22,000 clones, less than 20% of them appearing once. The sequencing input was adjacent normal tissue. The sequence was obtained from a male donor with papillary thyroid cancer or a benign thyroid nodule (not recorded which). Some clones in this sample may be carry-over from other donors' samples. The J gene is TRBJ2-7, the V gene TRBV20-1; 9 bases match TRBD2. In DNA, the CDR3 is TGCAGTGCTAGAGATCTGAGGGCTAGCGGGAATCACGAGCAGTACTTC. Translating gives CSARDLRASGNHEQYF.